This is a list of T cell receptor beta chains from one sample in a study of T-cell memory formation after mild COVID-19. TCRdb redid the calling of the 5' RACE reads with MiXCR, one entry per CDR3 protein. Among roughly 260,000 distinct CDR3 sequences listed, over 15% were seen once. Input material: PBMCs or a T cell subset sorted from them (not recorded which). These receptors all come from a man aged 18-30 years who had mild COVID-19 (a few samples of this study predate the infection). Cell type and time point are not known. The CDR3 runs from the conserved cysteine through the conserved F or W. D genes are given only for firm matches. Some rows have no size entry. The others give once, few or many, or a class for an expanded clone.

clone_size: NA
v_call: TRBV7-9
d_call: NA
j_call: TRBJ1-3
cdr3_nt: TGTGCCAGCAGCGTGAAAGGGGATTCTGGAAACACCATATATTTT
cdr3_aa: CASSVKGDSGNTIYF

clone_size: many
v_call: TRBV7-2
d_call: TRBD1
j_call: TRBJ1-1
cdr3_nt: TGTGCCAGCAGCTCCGGGACAGGCCTTGAAGCTTTCTTT
cdr3_aa: CASSSGTGLEAFF

clone_size: few
v_call: TRBV5-6
d_call: NA
j_call: TRBJ2-1
cdr3_nt: TGTGCCAGCAGTTCACTCCGGAATGAGCAGTTCTTC
cdr3_aa: CASSSLRNEQFF

clone_size: NA
v_call: TRBV3-1
d_call: NA
j_call: TRBJ1-2
cdr3_nt: TGTGCCAGCAGCCAAGTCAGCTATGGCTACACCTTC
cdr3_aa: CASSQVSYGYTF

clone_size: NA
v_call: TRBV6-5
d_call: NA
j_call: TRBJ2-5
cdr3_nt: TGTGCCAGTTCAAGACACCTAGCGCACCAAGAGACCCAGTACTTC
cdr3_aa: CASSRHLAHQETQYF

clone_size: many
v_call: TRBV6-5
d_call: TRBD1
j_call: TRBJ1-1
cdr3_nt: TGTGCCAGCAGCTCTCAGAGGGGGCGGGGGAACACTGAAGCTTTCTTT
cdr3_aa: CASSSQRGRGNTEAFF

clone_size: few
v_call: TRBV7-9
d_call: NA
j_call: TRBJ2-3
cdr3_nt: TGTGCCAGCGAAACCAGGGGGGGATTCACAGATACGCAGTATTTT
cdr3_aa: CASETRGGFTDTQYF

clone_size: few
v_call: TRBV28
d_call: NA
j_call: TRBJ1-5
cdr3_nt: TGTGCCAGCTTGGTGGGGGGGGCGCCCGTCCGGTGGCATTTT
cdr3_aa: CASLVGGAPVRWHF

clone_size: few
v_call: TRBV7-3
d_call: NA
j_call: TRBJ2-2
cdr3_nt: TGTGCCAGCAGCTTAACGCAAAACGGGGAGCTGTTTTTT
cdr3_aa: CASSLTQNGELFF

clone_size: NA
v_call: TRBV7-2
d_call: NA
j_call: TRBJ1-1
cdr3_nt: TGTGCCAGCAGCTTTTGGGGGCTCACTGAAGCTTTCTTT
cdr3_aa: CASSFWGLTEAFF

clone_size: few
v_call: TRBV10-3
d_call: NA
j_call: TRBJ1-3
cdr3_nt: TGTGCCATCAGTGGACAGCCTAGCTCTGGAAACACCATATATTTT
cdr3_aa: CAISGQPSSGNTIYF

clone_size: few
v_call: TRBV5-1
d_call: NA
j_call: TRBJ1-4
cdr3_nt: TGCGCCAGCAGTTCGGGGGAGGCGGATGAAAAACTGTTTTTT
cdr3_aa: CASSSGEADEKLFF

clone_size: NA
v_call: TRBV2
d_call: NA
j_call: TRBJ2-3
cdr3_nt: TGTGCCACCAACAGGGACTGGAGCACAGATACGCAGTATTTT
cdr3_aa: CATNRDWSTDTQYF

clone_size: few
v_call: TRBV12-3/TRBV12-4
d_call: TRBD2
j_call: TRBJ2-7
cdr3_nt: TGTGCCAGCAGGAACTCGGGGGGGGACTACGAGCAGTACTTC
cdr3_aa: CASRNSGGDYEQYF

clone_size: NA
v_call: TRBV20-1
d_call: NA
j_call: TRBJ2-7
cdr3_nt: TGCAGTGCTAGAGACCCCAGGGCTTTCTACGAGCAGTACTTC
cdr3_aa: CSARDPRAFYEQYF

clone_size: few
v_call: TRBV5-1
d_call: NA
j_call: TRBJ1-4
cdr3_nt: TGCGCCAGCGGAGAAGGACAGTTGGTTACTAATGAAAAACTGTTTTTT
cdr3_aa: CASGEGQLVTNEKLFF

clone_size: few
v_call: TRBV3-1
d_call: NA
j_call: TRBJ1-2
cdr3_nt: TGTGCCAGCAGCCAAGACTGGCAAAGCCACACCTTC
cdr3_aa: CASSQDWQSHTF

clone_size: NA
v_call: TRBV28
d_call: TRBD2
j_call: TRBJ2-2
cdr3_nt: TGTGCCAGCCTTGCGGGAGGGGCCGGGGAGCTGTTTTTT
cdr3_aa: CASLAGGAGELFF

clone_size: few
v_call: TRBV5-6
d_call: NA
j_call: TRBJ2-4
cdr3_nt: TGTGCCAGCAGCTTTGTCTACAAAAACATTCAGTACTTC
cdr3_aa: CASSFVYKNIQYF

clone_size: many
v_call: TRBV20-1
d_call: NA
j_call: TRBJ2-6
cdr3_nt: TGCAGTGCTAGCATGTCCAGGGTATATGGGGCCAACGTCCTGACTTTC
cdr3_aa: CSASMSRVYGANVLTF

clone_size: NA
v_call: TRBV20-1
d_call: TRBD1
j_call: TRBJ2-5
cdr3_nt: TGCAGTGCTAGAGATCTGAACAGGGGGCAAGAGACCCAGTACTTC
cdr3_aa: CSARDLNRGQETQYF

clone_size: NA
v_call: TRBV20-1
d_call: NA
j_call: TRBJ1-2
cdr3_nt: TGCAGTGCGGGGACTTATTCCTATGGCTACACCTTC
cdr3_aa: CSAGTYSYGYTF

clone_size: NA
v_call: TRBV11-2
d_call: NA
j_call: TRBJ2-2
cdr3_nt: TGTGCCAGCAGCTTACTTGGGACCCCGAACACCGGGGAGCTGTTTTTT
cdr3_aa: CASSLLGTPNTGELFF

clone_size: NA
v_call: TRBV7-2
d_call: NA
j_call: TRBJ2-6
cdr3_nt: TGTGCCATCATTCCAGGCTCTGGGGCCAACGTCCTGACTTTC
cdr3_aa: CAIIPGSGANVLTF

clone_size: NA
v_call: TRBV6-1
d_call: TRBD1
j_call: TRBJ2-7
cdr3_nt: TGTGCCAGCAGTGATCGGGACAGGGCTCACGAGCAGTACTTC
cdr3_aa: CASSDRDRAHEQYF

clone_size: NA
v_call: TRBV20-1
d_call: NA
j_call: TRBJ1-5
cdr3_nt: TGCAGTGCTAGAGATCCGACGGGCAATCAGCCCCAGCATTTT
cdr3_aa: CSARDPTGNQPQHF

clone_size: few
v_call: TRBV4-2
d_call: NA
j_call: TRBJ1-1
cdr3_nt: TGTGCCAGCAGCCAAGCCTATAAAGGGGAGGGGTACACTGAAGCTTTCTTT
cdr3_aa: CASSQAYKGEGYTEAFF

clone_size: few
v_call: TRBV7-3
d_call: NA
j_call: TRBJ1-1
cdr3_nt: TGTGCCAGCAGCCCCTACATGGGCACTGAAGCTTTCTTT
cdr3_aa: CASSPYMGTEAFF

clone_size: few
v_call: TRBV5-6
d_call: NA
j_call: TRBJ1-2
cdr3_nt: TGTGCCAGCAGCTATGACCGAGCTAACTATGGCTACACCTTC
cdr3_aa: CASSYDRANYGYTF

clone_size: NA
v_call: TRBV5-1
d_call: NA
j_call: TRBJ2-7
cdr3_nt: TGCGCCAGCAGCTTCGAACAGGGTACCCACGAGCAGTACTTC
cdr3_aa: CASSFEQGTHEQYF

clone_size: NA
v_call: TRBV20-1
d_call: NA
j_call: TRBJ2-5
cdr3_nt: TGCAGTGCTCGCCCCCTGGGGGGAGAGACCCAGTACTTC
cdr3_aa: CSARPLGGETQYF

clone_size: few
v_call: TRBV20-1
d_call: NA
j_call: TRBJ2-5
cdr3_nt: TGCAGTGCTAAGGGGGGGCAAGAGACCCAGTACTTC
cdr3_aa: CSAKGGQETQYF